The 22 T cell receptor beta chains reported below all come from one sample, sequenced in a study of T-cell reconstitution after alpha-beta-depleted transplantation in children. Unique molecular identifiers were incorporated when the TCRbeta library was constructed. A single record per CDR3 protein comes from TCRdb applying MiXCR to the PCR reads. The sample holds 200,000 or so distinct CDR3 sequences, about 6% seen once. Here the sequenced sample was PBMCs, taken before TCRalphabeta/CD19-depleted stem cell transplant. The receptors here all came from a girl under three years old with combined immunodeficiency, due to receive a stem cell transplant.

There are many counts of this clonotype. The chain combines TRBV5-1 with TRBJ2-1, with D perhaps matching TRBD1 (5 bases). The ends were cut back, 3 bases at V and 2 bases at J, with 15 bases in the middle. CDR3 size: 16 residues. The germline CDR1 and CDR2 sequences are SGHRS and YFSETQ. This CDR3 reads CASSSNDRAAYNEQFF. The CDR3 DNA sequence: TGCGCCAGCAGCTCAAATGACAGAGCTGCCTACAATGAGCAGTTCTTC.

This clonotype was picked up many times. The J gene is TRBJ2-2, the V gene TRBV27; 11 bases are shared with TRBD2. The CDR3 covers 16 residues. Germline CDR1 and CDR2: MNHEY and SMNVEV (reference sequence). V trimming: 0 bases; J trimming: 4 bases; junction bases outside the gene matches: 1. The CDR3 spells CASSLSGLAGTGELFF. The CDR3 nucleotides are TGTGCCAGCAGTTTATCTGGACTAGCGGGCACCGGGGAGCTGTTTTTT.

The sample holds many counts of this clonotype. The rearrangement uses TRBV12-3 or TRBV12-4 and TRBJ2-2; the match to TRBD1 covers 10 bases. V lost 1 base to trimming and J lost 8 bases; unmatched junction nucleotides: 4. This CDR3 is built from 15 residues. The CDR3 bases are TGTGCCAGCAGTTTAGAGGGACAGGGGACTGGGGAGCTGTTTTTT. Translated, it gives CASSLEGQGTGELFF.

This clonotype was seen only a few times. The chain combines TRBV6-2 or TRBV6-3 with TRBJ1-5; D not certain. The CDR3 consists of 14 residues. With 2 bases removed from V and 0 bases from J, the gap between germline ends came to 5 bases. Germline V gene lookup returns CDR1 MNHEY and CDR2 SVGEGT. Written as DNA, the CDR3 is TGTGCCAGCAGTTACGGGCTTAGCAATCAGCCCCAGCATTTT. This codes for CASSYGLSNQPQHF.

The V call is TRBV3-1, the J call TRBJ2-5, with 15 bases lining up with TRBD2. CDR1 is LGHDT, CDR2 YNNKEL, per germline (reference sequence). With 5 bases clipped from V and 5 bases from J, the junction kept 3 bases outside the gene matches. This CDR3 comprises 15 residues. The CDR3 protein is CASSYGLAGGETQYF. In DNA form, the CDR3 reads TGTGCCAGCAGCTACGGACTAGCGGGAGGGGAGACCCAGTACTTC.

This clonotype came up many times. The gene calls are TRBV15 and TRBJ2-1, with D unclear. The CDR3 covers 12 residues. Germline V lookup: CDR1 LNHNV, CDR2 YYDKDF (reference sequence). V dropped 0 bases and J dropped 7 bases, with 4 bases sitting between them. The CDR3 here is CATSRDLNEQFF. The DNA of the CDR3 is TGTGCCACCAGCAGAGATCTGAATGAGCAGTTCTTC.

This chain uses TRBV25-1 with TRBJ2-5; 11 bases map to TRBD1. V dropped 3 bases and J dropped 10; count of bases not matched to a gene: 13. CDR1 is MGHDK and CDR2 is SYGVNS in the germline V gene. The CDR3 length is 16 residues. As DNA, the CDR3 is TGTGCCAGCAGTGATGGAATGGACAGGGGGCTACAGGACCAGTACTTC. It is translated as CASSDGMDRGLQDQYF.

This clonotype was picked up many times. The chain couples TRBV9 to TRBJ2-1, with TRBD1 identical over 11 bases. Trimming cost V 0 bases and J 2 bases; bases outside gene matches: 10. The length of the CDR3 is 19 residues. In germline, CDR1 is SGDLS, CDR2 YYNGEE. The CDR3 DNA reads TGTGCCAGCAGCGTAGCTACGTCAGGACAGGGGGCCACCTACAATGAGCAGTTCTTC. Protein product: CASSVATSGQGATYNEQFF. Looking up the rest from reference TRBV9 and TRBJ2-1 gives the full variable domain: DSGVTQTPKHLITATGQRVTLRCSPRSGDLSVYWYQQSLDQGLQFLIQYYNGEERAKGNILERFSAQQFPDLHSELNLSSLELGDSALYFCASSVATSGQGATYNEQFFGPGTRLTVL.

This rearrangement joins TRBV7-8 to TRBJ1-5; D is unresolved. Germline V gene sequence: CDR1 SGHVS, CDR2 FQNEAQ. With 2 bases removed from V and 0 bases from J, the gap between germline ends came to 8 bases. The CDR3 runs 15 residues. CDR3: CASSLSGFSNQPQHF. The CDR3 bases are TGTGCCAGCAGCTTATCCGGGTTTAGCAATCAGCCCCAGCATTTT. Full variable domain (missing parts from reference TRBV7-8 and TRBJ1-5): GAGVSQSPRYKVAKRGQDVALRCDPISGHVSLFWYQQALGQGPEFLTYFQNEAQLDKSGLPSDRFFAERPEGSVSTLKIQRTQQEDSAVYLCASSLSGFSNQPQHFGDGTRLSIL.

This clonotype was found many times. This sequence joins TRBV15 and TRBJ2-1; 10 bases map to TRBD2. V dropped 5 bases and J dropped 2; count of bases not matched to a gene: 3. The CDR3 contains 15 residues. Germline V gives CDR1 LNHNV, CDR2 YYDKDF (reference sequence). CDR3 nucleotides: TGTGCCACCAGCGGGGGACTAGCGACCTACAATGAGCAGTTCTTC. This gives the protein CATSGGLATYNEQFF.

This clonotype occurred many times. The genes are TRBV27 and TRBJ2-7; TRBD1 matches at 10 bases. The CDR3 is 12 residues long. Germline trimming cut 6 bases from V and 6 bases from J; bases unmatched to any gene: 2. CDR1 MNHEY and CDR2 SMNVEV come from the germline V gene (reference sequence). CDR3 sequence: CASRGQGIEQYF. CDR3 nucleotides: TGTGCCAGCAGGGGACAGGGGATCGAGCAGTACTTC.

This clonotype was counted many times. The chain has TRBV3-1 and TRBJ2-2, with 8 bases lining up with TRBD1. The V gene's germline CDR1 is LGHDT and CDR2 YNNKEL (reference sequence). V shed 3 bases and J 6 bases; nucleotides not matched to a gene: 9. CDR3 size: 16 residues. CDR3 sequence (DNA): TGTGCCAGCAGCCAGGACAGGGCTATCCAACCCGGGGAGCTGTTTTTT. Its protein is CASSQDRAIQPGELFF.

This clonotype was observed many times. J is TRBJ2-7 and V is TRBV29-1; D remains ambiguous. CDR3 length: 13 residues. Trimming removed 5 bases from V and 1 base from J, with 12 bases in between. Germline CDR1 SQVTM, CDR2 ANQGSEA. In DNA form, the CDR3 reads TGCAGCGTTTTTAGTATTGATTCCTACGAGCAGTACTTC. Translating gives CSVFSIDSYEQYF.

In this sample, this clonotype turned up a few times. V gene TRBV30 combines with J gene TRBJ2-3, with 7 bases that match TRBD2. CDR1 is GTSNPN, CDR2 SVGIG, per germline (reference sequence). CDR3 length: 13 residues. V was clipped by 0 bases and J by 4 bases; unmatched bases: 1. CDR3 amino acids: CAWSVAGADTQYF. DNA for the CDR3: TGTGCCTGGAGTGTGGCGGGGGCAGATACGCAGTATTTT. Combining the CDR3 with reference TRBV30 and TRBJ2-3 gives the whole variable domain SQTIHQWPATLVQPVGSPLSLECTVEGTSNPNLYWYRQAAGRGLQLLFYSVGIGQISSEVPQNLSASRPQDRQFILSSKKLLLSDSGFYLCAWSVAGADTQYFGPGTRLTVL.

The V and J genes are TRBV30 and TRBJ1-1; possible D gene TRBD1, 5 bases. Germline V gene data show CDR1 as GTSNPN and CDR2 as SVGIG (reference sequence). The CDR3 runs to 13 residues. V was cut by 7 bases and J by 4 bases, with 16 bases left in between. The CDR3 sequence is CAFNGGGGTEAFF. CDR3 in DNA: TGTGCCTTCAACGGGGGAGGAGGCACTGAAGCTTTCTTT.

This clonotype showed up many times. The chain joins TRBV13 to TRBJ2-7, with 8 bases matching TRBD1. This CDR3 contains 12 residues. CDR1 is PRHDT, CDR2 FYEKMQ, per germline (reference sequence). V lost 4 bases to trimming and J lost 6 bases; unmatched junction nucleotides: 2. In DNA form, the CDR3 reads TGTGCCAGCAGCTCGACAGGGGCCGAGCAGTACTTC. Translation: CASSSTGAEQYF.

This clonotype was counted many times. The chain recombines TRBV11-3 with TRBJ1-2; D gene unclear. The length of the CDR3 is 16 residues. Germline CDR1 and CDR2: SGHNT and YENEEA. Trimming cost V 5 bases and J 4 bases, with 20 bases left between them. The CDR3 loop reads CASSPPGVPRIYGYTF. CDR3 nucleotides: TGTGCCAGCAGCCCTCCCGGCGTCCCCCGCATCTATGGCTACACCTTC.

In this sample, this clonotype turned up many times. The CDR3, as DNA: TGCAGCGTTGCGTGGGGGACAGCAATGAACACTGAAGCTTTCTTT. Amino acid sequence: CSVAWGTAMNTEAFF. The J gene is TRBJ1-1, the V gene TRBV29-1; 7 nucleotides agree with TRBD1. Looked up from germline, CDR1 is SQVTM and CDR2 is ANQGSEA. The CDR3 has 15 amino acids. The J segment lost 0 bases and the V segment lost 4 bases, leaving 8 bases of the junction unmatched.

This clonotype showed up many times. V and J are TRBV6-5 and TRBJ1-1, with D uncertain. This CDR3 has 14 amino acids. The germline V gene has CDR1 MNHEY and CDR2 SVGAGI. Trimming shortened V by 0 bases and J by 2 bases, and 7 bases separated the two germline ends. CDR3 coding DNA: TGTGCCAGCAGTTACTCTTTGGGAAACACTGAAGCTTTCTTT. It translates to CASSYSLGNTEAFF.

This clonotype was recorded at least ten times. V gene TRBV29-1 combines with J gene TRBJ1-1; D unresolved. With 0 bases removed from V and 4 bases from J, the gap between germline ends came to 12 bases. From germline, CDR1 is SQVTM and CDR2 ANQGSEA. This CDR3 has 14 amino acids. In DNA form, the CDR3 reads TGCAGCGTTGAAGATGAGGGAAGGCTCACTGAAGCTTTCTTT. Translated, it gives CSVEDEGRLTEAFF.

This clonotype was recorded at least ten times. CDR3 sequence (DNA): TGCAGTGCTAGACCGGGCGGATCCTACAATGAGCAGTTCTTC. As protein: CSARPGGSYNEQFF. The chain couples TRBV20-1 to TRBJ2-1; D gene uncertain. Between the trimmed V and J ends, which lost 2 bases and 1 base, there was a span of 9 bases. In germline, CDR1 is DFQATT, CDR2 SNEGSKA (reference sequence). The CDR3 sequence is 14 residues long.

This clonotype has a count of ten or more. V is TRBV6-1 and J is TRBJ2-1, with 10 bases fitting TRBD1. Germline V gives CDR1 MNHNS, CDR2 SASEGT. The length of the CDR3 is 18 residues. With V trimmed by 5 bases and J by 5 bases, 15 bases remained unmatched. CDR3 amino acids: CASSQPRTGGFGHNEQFF. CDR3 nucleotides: TGTGCCAGCAGTCAACCCCGGACAGGGGGATTTGGGCACAATGAGCAGTTCTTC.